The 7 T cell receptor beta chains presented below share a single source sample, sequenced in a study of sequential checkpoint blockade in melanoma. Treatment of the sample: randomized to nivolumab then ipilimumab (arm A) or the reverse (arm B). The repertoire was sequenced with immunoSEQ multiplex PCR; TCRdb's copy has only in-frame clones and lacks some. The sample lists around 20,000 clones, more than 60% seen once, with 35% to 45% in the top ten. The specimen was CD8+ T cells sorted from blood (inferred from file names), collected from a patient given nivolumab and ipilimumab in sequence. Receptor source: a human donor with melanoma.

The CDR3 here is CAISHTTGQLYGYTF. The CDR3 bases are TGTGCCATCAGCCACACTACGGGACAGCTATATGGCTACACCTTC. The genes are TRBV10-3 and TRBJ1-2; 7 nucleotides agree with TRBD1. This CDR3 is built from 15 residues. V dropped 6 bases and J dropped 5; count of bases not matched to a gene: 12. The germline CDR1 and CDR2 sequences are ENHRY and SYGVKD.

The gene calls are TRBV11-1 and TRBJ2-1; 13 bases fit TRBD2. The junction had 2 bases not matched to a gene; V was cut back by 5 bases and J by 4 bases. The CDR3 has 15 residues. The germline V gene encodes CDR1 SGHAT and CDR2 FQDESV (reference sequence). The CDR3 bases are TGTGCCAGCAGCCGACTAGCGGGAGGTTACAATGAGCAGTTCTTC. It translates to CASSRLAGGYNEQFF.

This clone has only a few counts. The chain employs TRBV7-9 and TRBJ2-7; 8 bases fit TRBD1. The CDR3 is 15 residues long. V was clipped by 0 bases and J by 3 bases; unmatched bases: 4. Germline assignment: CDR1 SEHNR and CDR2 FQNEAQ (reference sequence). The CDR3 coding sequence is TGTGCCAGCAGCTTAGCGGTGACAGGGGACTACGAGCAGTACTTC. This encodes CASSLAVTGDYEQYF.

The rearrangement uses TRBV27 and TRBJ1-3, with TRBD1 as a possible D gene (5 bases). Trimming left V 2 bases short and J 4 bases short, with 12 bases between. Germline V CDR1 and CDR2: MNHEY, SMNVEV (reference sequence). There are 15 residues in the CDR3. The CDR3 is CASSLGQGLGNTIYF. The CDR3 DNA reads TGTGCCAGCAGTTTAGGGCAGGGCCTCGGAAACACCATATATTTT.

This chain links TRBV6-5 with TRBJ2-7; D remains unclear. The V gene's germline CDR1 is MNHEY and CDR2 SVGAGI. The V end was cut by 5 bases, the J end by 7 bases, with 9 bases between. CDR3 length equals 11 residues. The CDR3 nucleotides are TGTGCCAGCAGTACTGCCCTGGAGCAGTACTTC. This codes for CASSTALEQYF.

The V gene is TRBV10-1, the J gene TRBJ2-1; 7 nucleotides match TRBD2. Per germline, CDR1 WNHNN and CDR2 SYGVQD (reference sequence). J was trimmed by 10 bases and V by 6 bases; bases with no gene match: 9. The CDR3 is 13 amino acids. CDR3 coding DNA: TGCGCCAGCAGCACTAGCGTACTGGGGGAGCAGTTCTTC. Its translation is CASSTSVLGEQFF.

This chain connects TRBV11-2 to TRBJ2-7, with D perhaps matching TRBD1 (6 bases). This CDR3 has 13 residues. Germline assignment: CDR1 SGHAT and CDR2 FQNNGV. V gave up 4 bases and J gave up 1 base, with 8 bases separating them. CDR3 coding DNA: TGTGCCAGCAGCTCCGGACAGTCCTACGAGCAGTACTTC. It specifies CASSSGQSYEQYF.